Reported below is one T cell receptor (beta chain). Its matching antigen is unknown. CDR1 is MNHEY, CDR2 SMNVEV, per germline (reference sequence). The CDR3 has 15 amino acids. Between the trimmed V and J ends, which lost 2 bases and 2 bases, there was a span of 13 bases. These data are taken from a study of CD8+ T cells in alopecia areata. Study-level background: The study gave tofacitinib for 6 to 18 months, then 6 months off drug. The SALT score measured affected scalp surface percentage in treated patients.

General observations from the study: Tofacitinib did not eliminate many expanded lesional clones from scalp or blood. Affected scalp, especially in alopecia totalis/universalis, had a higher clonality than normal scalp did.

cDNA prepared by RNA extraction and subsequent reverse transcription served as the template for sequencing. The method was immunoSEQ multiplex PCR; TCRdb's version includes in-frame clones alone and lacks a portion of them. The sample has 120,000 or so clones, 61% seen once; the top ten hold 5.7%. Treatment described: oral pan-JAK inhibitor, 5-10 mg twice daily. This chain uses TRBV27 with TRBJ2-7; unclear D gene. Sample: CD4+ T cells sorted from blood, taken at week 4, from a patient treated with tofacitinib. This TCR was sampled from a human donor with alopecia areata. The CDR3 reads CASSLMGQFTYEQYF. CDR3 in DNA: TGTGCCAGCAGTTTAATGGGCCAGTTCACCTACGAGCAGTACTTC.